This T cell receptor (beta chain) comes out of a study of breast tumors, draining lymph nodes, adjacent tissues listed by TCRdb under 2016. General notes on the study: In breast cancer patients, the study compared the TCR beta repertoires of tumor, adjacent nontumor tissue and axillary lymph nodes. The study was designed to assess the relationships and possible T-cell exchange between tumor, surrounding tissue and draining lymph node repertoires in human breast cancer.

The lymph node samples were taken from the axillary draining lymph nodes of breast cancer patients. TCRdb shows the sequencer as Illumina HiSeq 2000. TCR beta chain libraries were generated through multiplex PCR amplification. High-throughput sequencing was used to analyze the amplified TCR beta chain products. The public sequencing data were trimmed at Q25 with fastp and processed into clonotypes with MiXCR by TCRdb, which kept only in-frame beta chains. Rows with a matching CDR3 protein are joined into one entry that keeps the most common DNA and genes. This sample gives over 150,000 distinct CDR3 sequences in total; around 33% of them show up just once. 4% to 5.5% of the sample is held by the ten biggest clonotypes. The sample holds many counts of this clonotype. This receptor's antigen is unknown. Base qualities are not provided; no much larger clone lies one nucleotide away. Based on the germline V gene, the CDR1 and CDR2 sequences are MGHRA and YSYEKL. The CDR3, cysteine through phenylalanine, is 13 amino acids long. Just CDR3 DNA is preserved here, 39 bases in frame from base 1. V is clipped by 1 base and J by 7 bases, and the sequence between their germline boundaries is 7 bases long.

The full study reports these points: Tumors showed preferential V and J gene usage, and their T-cell repertoire diversity fell below that of lymph nodes yet above that of nontumor tissue. In luminal-like breast cancer, tumor and nontumor tissue repertoires resembled each other significantly more than in basal-like breast cancer. The conclusion that tumor T cells originate in lymph nodes was presented as consistent with a hypothesis rather than as directly demonstrated. The data were considered consistent with the idea that most tumor T cells come from the lymph node and then expand in tumor tissue.

The sequenced sample consisted of axillary lymph node tissue. The rearrangement combines TRBV4-1 with TRBJ1-4, and the D gene may be TRBD1, 5 bases matching. The sequence was obtained from a female donor with breast cancer. Some clones in this sample may be carry-over from other donors' samples. This receptor has the CDR3 CASSQAGLEKLFF. Read as DNA, the sequence is TGCGCCAGCAGCCAAGCGGGACTTGAAAAACTGTTTTTT.